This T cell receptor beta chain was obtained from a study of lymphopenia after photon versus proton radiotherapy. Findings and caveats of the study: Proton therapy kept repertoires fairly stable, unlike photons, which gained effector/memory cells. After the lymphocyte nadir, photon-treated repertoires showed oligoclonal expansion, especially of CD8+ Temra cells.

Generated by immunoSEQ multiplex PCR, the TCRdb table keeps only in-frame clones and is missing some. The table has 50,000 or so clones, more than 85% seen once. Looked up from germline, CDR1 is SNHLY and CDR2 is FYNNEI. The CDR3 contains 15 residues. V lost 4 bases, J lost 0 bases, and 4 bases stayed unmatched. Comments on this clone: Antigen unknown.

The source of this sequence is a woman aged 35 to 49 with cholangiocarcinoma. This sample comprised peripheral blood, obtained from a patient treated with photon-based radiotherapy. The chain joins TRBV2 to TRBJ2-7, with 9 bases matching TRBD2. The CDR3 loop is CASSVPSGNSYEQYF. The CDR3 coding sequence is TGTGCCAGCAGTGTTCCTAGCGGGAACTCCTACGAGCAGTACTTC.